One and the same sample provided the 23 T cell receptor beta chains below, sequenced in a study of molecular identifiers for immune sequencing clone quantification. TCRdb fed the PCR reads into MiXCR, producing one record per CDR3 protein. Of approximately 500,000 distinct CDR3 sequences in the sample, 25% are singletons; the top ten hold 0.76%. Source material: naive CD8+ T cells from blood, with Jurkat cell RNA spiked in. Subset described: FACS-sorted CD8+CD4-CCR7+CD45RA+ naive T cells. Source of these receptors: a human donor in good health. Some libraries in this study had Jurkat cell RNA spiked in.

This chain joins TRBV19 and TRBJ2-4; D is perhaps TRBD2 (7 bases). CDR3 length: 14 amino acids. The ends were cut back, 4 bases at V and 7 bases at J, with 14 bases in the middle. The V gene's germline CDR1 is LNHDA and CDR2 SQIVND (reference sequence). CDR3 residues: CASSNEGGPNIQYF. The CDR3 DNA reads TGTGCCAGTAGTAACGAGGGGGGGCCGAACATTCAGTACTTC.

Comments on this clonotype: A read error is likely, as this CDR3 ends without the conserved phenylalanine or tryptophan. The chain uses TRBV20-1 and TRBJ2-4; TRBD1 matches 7 bases. Germline-derived CDR1 and CDR2 are DFQATT and SNEGSKA (reference sequence). The junction had 16 bases not matched to a gene; V was cut back by 5 bases and J by 6 bases. This CDR3 is built from 16 residues. The CDR3 sequence is CSAFKGQGVSGNIQYS. The CDR3 nucleotides read TGCAGTGCTTTTAAAGGGCAGGGGGTTAGTGGAAACATTCAGTACTCC.

This clonotype was counted between two and nine times. The chain employs TRBV12-3 or TRBV12-4 and TRBJ2-3; D may be TRBD1 (6 bases). The CDR3 consists of 13 residues. Trimming cost V 6 bases and J 2 bases, with 9 bases left between them. The CDR3 protein is CASSRTDTDTQYF. For the CDR3, the DNA is TGTGCCAGCAGCCGGACAGACACAGATACGCAGTATTTT.

This chain connects TRBV3-1 to TRBJ2-2, with D tentatively TRBD1 or TRBD2 (5 bases each). CDR1 and CDR2 from the germline V gene are LGHDT and YNNKEL (reference sequence). V dropped 4 bases and J dropped 5 bases, with 14 bases sitting between them. There are 15 residues in the CDR3. CDR3 nucleotides: TGTGCCAGCAGCCCTCGGGACCTCCAGACCGGGGAGCTGTTTTTT. It codes for CASSPRDLQTGELFF.

The chain is built from TRBV7-9 and TRBJ2-5, with a weak D call TRBD2 (6 bases). The V end was cut by 8 bases, the J end by 4 bases, with 23 bases between. The germline gives CDR1 SEHNR, CDR2 FQNEAQ (reference sequence). This CDR3 is built from 16 residues. Written as DNA, the CDR3 is TGTGCCAGCGGCTCTCGTTGGGGGGAGCCGGGAGAGACCCAGTACTTC. Amino acid sequence: CASGSRWGEPGETQYF.

The chain couples TRBV20-1 to TRBJ2-5; no definite D call. Per the germline V gene, CDR1 is DFQATT and CDR2 is SNEGSKA (reference sequence). V lost 4 bases, J lost 0 bases, and 9 bases lay in between. The CDR3 sequence is 13 residues long. CDR3 amino acids: CSAKPFYQETQYF. CDR3 sequence (DNA): TGCAGTGCTAAGCCGTTTTACCAAGAGACCCAGTACTTC.

This clonotype was found a few times. The gene calls are TRBV24-1 and TRBJ2-1; weak D call: TRBD1 (5 bases). The germline gives CDR1 KGHDR, CDR2 SFDVKD. The CDR3 is made up of 16 amino acids. V was trimmed by 4 bases and J by 3 bases, leaving 15 bases between them. CDR3: CATSDHDSPHYNEQFF. CDR3 in DNA: TGTGCCACCAGTGACCACGACAGCCCCCACTACAATGAGCAGTTCTTC.

As regards this clonotype: Given a much more abundant clone one base away, this may be a read error. The chain uses TRBV4-1 and TRBJ2-7, with unresolved D. The germline V gene has CDR1 MGHRA and CDR2 YSYEKL. V was pared by 11 bases and J by 3 bases, with 17 bases between. The CDR3 has 13 residues. The CDR3: CARAARSGYEQYF. The DNA of the CDR3 is TGCGCCCGCGCCGCTAGGTCGGGCTACGAGCAGTACTTC.

This clonotype was seen a few times. CDR3 in DNA: TGTGCCAGCATTCCGGACCCTTATGGCAATCAGCCCCAGCATTTT. Protein product: CASIPDPYGNQPQHF. The chain is built from TRBV6-6 and TRBJ1-5; D is unclear. Germline V gives CDR1 MNHNY, CDR2 SVGAGI (reference sequence). This CDR3 comprises 15 residues. V lost 7 bases to trimming and J lost 2 bases, with 15 bases between them.

The chain joins TRBV20-1 to TRBJ2-7; 10 nucleotides match TRBD2. The J segment lost 1 base and the V segment lost 4 bases, leaving 4 bases of the junction unmatched. The CDR3 spans 14 residues. CDR1 is DFQATT, CDR2 SNEGSKA, per germline (reference sequence). CDR3 protein: CSATGLAESYEQYF. The DNA for the CDR3 is TGCAGTGCTACCGGACTAGCGGAATCCTACGAGCAGTACTTC.

Turning to this clonotype: Since a much larger clone is just one base distant, this may be a read error. The V and J genes are TRBV12-3 or TRBV12-4 and TRBJ1-1, with D perhaps matching TRBD1 (6 bases). The CDR3 has 14 amino acids. Trimming shortened V by 8 bases and J by 4 bases, and 17 bases separated the two germline ends. The CDR3 protein is CASSVTGQVTEAFF. For the CDR3, the DNA is TGTGCCAGCTCCGTAACAGGGCAGGTCACTGAAGCTTTCTTT.

This clonotype was seen ten or more times. The chain couples TRBV20-1 to TRBJ2-3, with a tentative D call TRBD1 (6 bases). This CDR3 is 17 amino acids long. Germline V gene lookup returns CDR1 DFQATT and CDR2 SNEGSKA (reference sequence). V was trimmed by 6 bases and J by 2 bases, leaving 24 bases between them. The CDR3 is CSATGARVLTVTDTQYF. The CDR3 DNA sequence: TGCAGTGCGACAGGCGCCAGGGTCCTCACAGTCACAGATACGCAGTATTTT.

The chain is built from TRBV4-3 and TRBJ2-7; 9 positions match TRBD1. The CDR3 runs 18 residues. V trimming: 2 bases; J trimming: 0 bases; junction bases outside the gene matches: 11. Germline V lookup: CDR1 LGHNA, CDR2 YSLEER. CDR3 in amino acids: CASSQILYGTGLSYEQYF. The DNA for the CDR3 is TGCGCCAGCAGCCAAATCCTTTACGGGACAGGGCTCTCCTACGAGCAGTACTTC.

In regard to this clonotype: Mismatch with germline at one junction end may stem from a read error. The genes are TRBV7-9 and TRBJ2-7, with unresolved D. This CDR3 contains 11 residues. Per germline, CDR1 SEHNR and CDR2 FQNEAQ (reference sequence). CDR3 nucleotide sequence: TGTACCAGCAGCTCCACATCCGAGCAGTACTTC. Translated, it gives CTSSSTSEQYF.

This clonotype was observed a few times. The V and J genes are TRBV4-1 and TRBJ2-1, with no clear D. The CDR3 is 15 amino acids. Germline CDR1 is MGHRA and CDR2 is YSYEKL. V was shortened by 0 bases and J by 5 bases, with 11 bases between the two germline ends. CDR3: CASSQDIRADNEQFF. The CDR3 DNA sequence: TGCGCCAGCAGCCAAGATATACGGGCCGACAATGAGCAGTTCTTC.

This clonotype came up a few times. CDR3 DNA sequence: TGTGCCAGCAGTTCGACAGGGGCGGACTACGAGCAGTACTTC. Protein product: CASSSTGADYEQYF. The rearrangement links TRBV12-3 or TRBV12-4 to TRBJ2-7; 8 nucleotides line up with TRBD1. The trim removed 4 bases at V and 3 bases at J, leaving 5 bases unmatched. The CDR3 is 14 residues long.

For this clonotype: This may arise from a read error, as a much more abundant clone is one base away. The chain has TRBV10-3 and TRBJ1-4; the D is unclear. This CDR3 spans 13 amino acids. Germline CDR1 ENHRY, CDR2 SYGVKD. CDR3 region: CVISDNPNEKLFF. The CDR3 DNA reads TGTGTCATCAGTGATAACCCAAATGAAAAACTGTTTTTT.

This clonotype has a handful of counts. J is TRBJ2-7 and V is TRBV27, with D possibly TRBD1 on 6 matching bases. Trimming stripped 6 bases from V and 4 bases from J, with 10 bases between. The germline gives CDR1 MNHEY, CDR2 SMNVEV (reference sequence). The CDR3 is 12 amino acids. The CDR3 spells CASRGTRYEQYF. CDR3 sequence (DNA): TGTGCCAGCAGAGGGACACGATACGAGCAGTACTTC.

This rearrangement joins TRBV6-2 or TRBV6-3 to TRBJ2-3, with 8 positions matching TRBD1. Germline CDR1 is MNHEY and CDR2 is SVGEGT. J lost 0 bases, V lost 0 bases, and 5 bases had no gene match. This CDR3 is built from 17 residues. The CDR3 loop reads CASSYSGTGSSTDTQYF. In nucleotides, the CDR3 is TGTGCCAGCAGTTACTCGGGGACAGGCTCTAGCACAGATACGCAGTATTTT.

J is TRBJ2-1 and V is TRBV7-6; D assignment may be TRBD1 or TRBD2 (5 bases each). CDR3 length: 16 residues. Germline CDR1 reads SGHVS; CDR2 reads FNYEAQ. The V end was cut by 5 bases, the J end by 1 base, with 15 bases between. CDR3 residues: CASSHPGASSYNEQFF. CDR3 in DNA: TGTGCCAGCAGCCACCCCGGGGCGTCGTCCTACAATGAGCAGTTCTTC.

As to this clonotype: A clone one base away is much larger, so this may be a read error. The genes are TRBV29-1 and TRBJ2-5; possibly TRBD1 or TRBD2 for D (7 bases each). CDR1 SQVTM and CDR2 ANQGSEA come from the germline V gene. The CDR3 has 15 amino acids. The V end was cut by 0 bases, the J end by 14 bases, with 25 bases between. The DNA of the CDR3 is TGCAGCGTTGAAGATATGCAGGGGGAGGGAGCCCGCCCTTACTTC. Translated: CSVEDMQGEGARPYF.

This clonotype was counted at least ten times. The CDR3 DNA reads as TGTGCCAGCAGCCATCCCGGATGGGACAGGGGGGAAAAACTGTTTTTT. This gives the protein CASSHPGWDRGEKLFF. V is TRBV14 and J is TRBJ1-4; TRBD1 aligns across 11 bases. The CDR3 extends over 16 amino acids. Germline CDR1 reads SGHDN; CDR2 reads FVKESK. V gave up 3 bases and J gave up 8 bases; unmatched junction bases: 8.

This chain connects TRBV20-1 to TRBJ1-2; 7 nucleotides agree with TRBD1. This CDR3 comprises 12 residues. Germline CDR1 DFQATT, CDR2 SNEGSKA (reference sequence). V shed 7 bases, J shed 5 bases, and the junction held 7 bases outside the gene matches. CDR3 amino acids: CSVGDRAYGYTF. The CDR3 coding sequence is TGCAGTGTTGGAGACAGGGCTTATGGCTACACCTTC.